Following are 9 T cell receptor beta chains from one sample sequenced in a study of cytomegalovirus exposure and HLA in healthy donors. This table comes from immunoSEQ multiplex PCR, and its TCRdb copy is limited to in-frame clones, with some not included. This table has some 150,000 clones, roughly 86% appearing once. The sequenced material came from PBMCs. The receptors derive from a man younger than 35 in good health and CMV-seropositive.

Turning to this clone: Other DNA variants within this sample encode the same CDR3. The rearrangement links TRBV18 to TRBJ1-3; maybe TRBD1 (6 bases). CDR1 and CDR2 from the germline V gene are KGHSH and LQKENI. CDR3 length: 15 amino acids. The V gene lost 3 bases and the J gene lost 0 bases, with 9 bases spanning the gap. The DNA of the CDR3 is TGTGCCAGCTCACCTCAGGACAGCTCTGGAAACACCATATATTTT. This sequence encodes CASSPQDSSGNTIYF. The full variable domain, completed using reference TRBV18 and TRBJ1-3, is NAGVMQNPRHLVRRRGQEARLRCSPMKGHSHVYWYRQLPEEGLKFMVYLQKENIIDESGMPKERFSAEFPKEGPSILRIQQVVRGDSAAYFCASSPQDSSGNTIYFGEGSWLTVV.

About this clone itself: Germline is not matched at one junction end, which may reflect a read error. This sequence joins TRBV10-3 and TRBJ1-1; D unresolved. CDR1 is ENHRY, CDR2 SYGVKD, per germline. CDR3 length equals 13 residues. CDR3 DNA: TGTGCCACCAGTGAGATTAAGAACACTGAAGCTTTCTTT. Protein product: CATSEIKNTEAFF.

The CDR3 region has the DNA TGCACCAGCAGCCAAGATCGCCCACAGGACAGGGGGAATCAAGAGACCCAGTACTTC. Amino acids: CTSSQDRPQDRGNQETQYF. The chain joins TRBV1 to TRBJ2-5; TRBD1 is taken as the D call from the table, unchecked against the DNA. TRBV1 is deemed a pseudogene. This CDR3 contains 19 residues.

The chain recombines TRBV9 with TRBJ1-2; tentative D call: TRBD1 (6 bases). The CDR3 spans 13 residues. The germline V gene has CDR1 SGDLS and CDR2 YYNGEE. Between the trimmed V and J ends, which lost 4 bases and 5 bases, there was a span of 12 bases. The CDR3 loop is CASSHDRRYGYTF. The DNA of the CDR3 is TGTGCCAGCAGCCATGACAGGAGATATGGCTACACCTTC. The full variable domain, in which reference TRBV9 and TRBJ1-2 provide the parts outside the CDR3, is DSGVTQTPKHLITATGQRVTLRCSPRSGDLSVYWYQQSLDQGLQFLIQYYNGEERAKGNILERFSAQQFPDLHSELNLSSLELGDSALYFCASSHDRRYGYTFGSGTRLTVV.

This chain connects TRBV13 to TRBJ1-5; perhaps TRBD1 as D (5 bases). The CDR3 spans 13 residues. Germline V gene data show CDR1 as PRHDT and CDR2 as FYEKMQ (reference sequence). Trimming stripped 0 bases from V and 8 bases from J, with 8 bases between. The CDR3 bases are TGTGCCAGCAGCTTAGGAGGGGAAGAGCCCCAGCATTTT. The encoded protein is CASSLGGEEPQHF.

This clone occurred once. The gene calls are TRBV5-1 and TRBJ2-7, with 7 bases lining up with TRBD1. V was clipped by 3 bases and J by 1 base; unmatched bases: 1. The CDR3 totals 13 residues. In germline, CDR1 is SGHRS, CDR2 YFSETQ. CDR3 bases: TGCGCCAGCAGCTCGACAGGGTCCTACGAGCAGTACTTC. Encoded protein: CASSSTGSYEQYF.

J is TRBJ2-1 and V is TRBV19, with 11 bases aligning to TRBD2. J gave up 7 bases and V 7 bases, and 9 bases lay outside the gene matches. This CDR3 contains 15 residues. The germline V gene has CDR1 LNHDA and CDR2 SQIVND (reference sequence). CDR3 sequence reads: CASNVVAGGPNEQFF. CDR3 in DNA: TGTGCCAGTAACGTAGTAGCGGGAGGGCCAAATGAGCAGTTCTTC.

This clone has a single count. J is TRBJ2-2 and V is TRBV14; D possibly corresponds to TRBD2 (6 bases). CDR1 and CDR2 from the germline V gene are SGHDN and FVKESK. The germline V and J ends were trimmed by 0 bases and 3 bases, with 17 bases remaining between them. The CDR3 has 18 amino acids. The CDR3 region has the DNA TGTGCCAGCAGCCAAGATCCGCTGGGGGGACCCGACACCGGGGAGCTGTTTTTT. Protein: CASSQDPLGGPDTGELFF.

The chain uses TRBV7-2 and TRBJ1-4; D not certain. Trimming took 2 bases from V and 0 from J, leaving 16 bases between them. CDR3 size: 18 residues. From germline, CDR1 is SGHTA and CDR2 FQGNSA. CDR3 protein: CASSLIVVGGSTNEKLFF. The CDR3 bases are TGTGCCAGCAGCTTAATTGTGGTCGGCGGGTCAACTAATGAAAAACTGTTTTTT.